The 12 T cell receptor beta chains reported below all come from one sample, sequenced in a study of cytomegalovirus exposure and HLA in healthy donors. Use of 60 Vbeta and 13 Jbeta primers characterized the PCR. Assay: immunoSEQ multiplex PCR; the TCRdb copy retains only in-frame clones and omits some. The sample contains roughly 80,000 clones, approximately 61% of which appear only once. The sample comprised PBMCs. The receptor source for this set is a woman in her fifties or sixties in good health and CMV-seropositive.

CDR3 sequence (DNA): TGTGCCAGCAGCCCACTGAGGGGGCAGCGCACTGAAGCTTTCTTT. Translation gives CASSPLRGQRTEAFF. V and J are TRBV7-9 and TRBJ1-1, with 7 bases matching TRBD1. The CDR3 runs to 15 residues. From germline, CDR1 is SEHNR and CDR2 FQNEAQ (reference sequence). J lost 4 bases, V lost 5 bases, and 10 bases had no gene match.

The rearrangement links TRBV7-9 to TRBJ1-2, with D uncertain. The V end was cut by 5 bases, the J end by 6 bases, with 10 bases between. The CDR3 totals 12 residues. Germline V gene lookup returns CDR1 SEHNR and CDR2 FQNEAQ (reference sequence). The CDR3 bases are TGTGCCAGCAGCCCCGGAGGCGATGGCTACACCTTC. Protein: CASSPGGDGYTF.

The rearrangement links TRBV19 to TRBJ1-1; 7 nucleotides align to TRBD1. Germline loops: CDR1 LNHDA, CDR2 SQIVND (reference sequence). The CDR3 spans 11 residues. V was pared by 6 bases and J by 8 bases, with 3 bases of the junction left unmatched. The CDR3 is CASRLQGEAFF. CDR3 nucleotide sequence: TGTGCCAGTAGGCTACAGGGGGAAGCTTTCTTT.

This clone turned up a few times. The chain joins TRBV10-3 to TRBJ1-4, with D tentatively TRBD1 (5 bases). Trimming removed 6 bases at V and 1 base at J, with 9 bases between. CDR1 ENHRY and CDR2 SYGVKD come from the germline V gene. The CDR3 is made up of 14 amino acids. The CDR3 DNA follows: TGTGCCATCAGCAGGGATGGAACTAATGAAAAACTGTTTTTT. This encodes CAISRDGTNEKLFF.

The rearrangement joins TRBV7-2 to TRBJ2-2; D perhaps matches TRBD2 (6 bases). There are 15 residues in the CDR3. Trimming removed 5 bases at V and 2 bases at J, with 12 bases between. Per germline, CDR1 SGHTA and CDR2 FQGNSA. CDR3 coding DNA: TGTGCCAGCAGCATAAAGGGAGGCAACACCGGGGAGCTGTTTTTT. Translation: CASSIKGGNTGELFF.

The J gene is TRBJ2-7, the V gene TRBV4-1, with 8 bases aligning to TRBD2. The CDR3 runs 15 residues. The junction had 9 bases not matched to a gene; V was cut back by 6 bases and J by 2 bases. Germline CDR1 and CDR2: MGHRA and YSYEKL. CDR3 DNA: TGCGCCAGCAGTCGCGGCGGGGGGCCAACCTACGAGCAGTACTTC. Translating gives CASSRGGGPTYEQYF.

The chain recombines TRBV6-1 with TRBJ1-2, with 10 bases matching TRBD1. The CDR3 has 14 amino acids. Germline V gene sequence: CDR1 MNHNS, CDR2 SASEGT. J was trimmed by 8 bases and V by 8 bases; bases with no gene match: 11. As DNA, the CDR3 is TGTGCCAGCCTCTGGACAGGGGGAGTAATGGGCTACACCTTC. This gives the protein CASLWTGGVMGYTF.

The chain employs TRBV9 and TRBJ1-2; TRBD1 is a possible D gene (5 bases). The CDR3 covers 12 residues. V was cut by 0 bases and J by 14 bases, with 14 bases left in between. Per the germline V gene, CDR1 is SGDLS and CDR2 is YYNGEE. This chain's CDR3 is CASSVARGEPTF. CDR3 DNA: TGTGCCAGCAGCGTAGCTAGGGGCGAGCCAACCTTC. Full variable domain (missing parts from reference TRBV9 and TRBJ1-2): DSGVTQTPKHLITATGQRVTLRCSPRSGDLSVYWYQQSLDQGLQFLIQYYNGEERAKGNILERFSAQQFPDLHSELNLSSLELGDSALYFCASSVARGEPTFGSGTRLTVV.

The chain couples TRBV27 to TRBJ2-1; possible D gene TRBD1, 7 bases. The germline CDR1 and CDR2 sequences are MNHEY and SMNVEV (reference sequence). The CDR3 runs to 14 residues. V was trimmed by 5 bases and J by 4 bases, leaving 12 bases between them. CDR3 loop: CASSGGTVYNEQFF. CDR3 bases: TGTGCCAGCAGTGGGGGGACAGTTTACAATGAGCAGTTCTTC.

This clone was detected a few times. CDR3 sequence: CASRSGQGAGFNEKLFF. The DNA of the CDR3 is TGCGCCAGCAGATCCGGACAGGGGGCCGGGTTTAATGAAAAACTGTTTTTT. V and J are TRBV5-1 and TRBJ1-4; 11 bases map to TRBD1. Germline values: CDR1 SGHRS, CDR2 YFSETQ. With 5 bases clipped from V and 4 bases from J, the junction kept 10 bases outside the gene matches. This CDR3 comprises 17 residues.

This chain joins TRBV9 and TRBJ2-1; no clear D. V was clipped by 3 bases and J by 8 bases, with 12 bases between them. The CDR3 runs to 13 residues. CDR1 and CDR2 from the germline V gene are SGDLS and YYNGEE. The CDR3 loop reads CASSGGFVDEQFF. The CDR3 DNA follows: TGTGCCAGCAGCGGCGGTTTCGTCGATGAGCAGTTCTTC. Based on the CDR3 plus reference TRBV9 and TRBJ2-1, the full variable domain is DSGVTQTPKHLITATGQRVTLRCSPRSGDLSVYWYQQSLDQGLQFLIQYYNGEERAKGNILERFSAQQFPDLHSELNLSSLELGDSALYFCASSGGFVDEQFFGPGTRLTVL.

The rearrangement joins TRBV5-1 to TRBJ1-4; 9 bases map to TRBD1. The trim removed 3 bases at V and 7 bases at J, leaving 7 bases unmatched. Germline V CDR1 and CDR2: SGHRS, YFSETQ. This CDR3 comprises 15 residues. The CDR3 here is CASSSTGGGGEKLFF. The CDR3 DNA is TGCGCCAGCAGCTCTACAGGGGGCGGGGGTGAAAAACTGTTTTTT.